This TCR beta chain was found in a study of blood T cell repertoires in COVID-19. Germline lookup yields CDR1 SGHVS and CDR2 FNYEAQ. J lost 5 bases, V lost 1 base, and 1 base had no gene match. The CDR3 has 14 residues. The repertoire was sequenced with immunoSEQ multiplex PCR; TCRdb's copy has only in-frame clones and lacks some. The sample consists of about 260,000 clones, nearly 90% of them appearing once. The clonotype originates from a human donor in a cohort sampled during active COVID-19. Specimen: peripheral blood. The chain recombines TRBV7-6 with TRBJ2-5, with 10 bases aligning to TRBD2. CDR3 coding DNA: TGTGCCAGCAGCTTAGTAGCGGGAGGTGAGACCCAGTACTTC. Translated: CASSLVAGGETQYF.